This is a list of T cell receptor beta chains from one sample in a study of metastatic and nonmetastatic thyroid tumors. TCRdb reprocessed the PCR reads using MiXCR. The table lists 3,000 to 3,500 clones, 26% of them singletons. The sample comprised tumor tissue. Receptors originate from a female donor with papillary thyroid cancer or a benign thyroid nodule (not recorded which). Some clones in this sample may be carry-over from other donors' samples. The CDR3 runs from the conserved cysteine through the conserved F or W. D genes are given only for firm matches. The size field is filled for only some rows; it gives once, few, many or a size class.

>NA|TRBV7-9|medium-sized|TRBJ2-1
CASSLVNPRGANEQFF
TGTGCCAGCAGTCTCGTAAACCCGAGAGGGGCCAATGAGCAGTTCTTC
>TRBD2|TRBV9|medium-sized|TRBJ2-2
CASSVEASGITGELFF
TGTGCCAGCAGCGTAGAGGCTAGCGGGATCACCGGGGAGCTGTTTTTT
>NA|TRBV7-2|large|TRBJ2-7
CASSLTGPGSEQYF
TGTGCCAGCAGCTTAACGGGACCGGGGTCGGAGCAGTACTTC
>NA|TRBV7-9|NA|TRBJ2-2
CASSLEDRNAGELFF
TGTGCCAGCAGCTTGGAGGATCGGAACGCCGGGGAGCTGTTTTTT
>TRBD1|TRBV12-3/TRBV12-4|large|TRBJ1-1
CASSFGDRGGPEAFF
TGTGCCAGCAGTTTTGGAGACAGGGGAGGTCCTGAAGCTTTCTTT
>NA|TRBV19|large|TRBJ1-5
CASSNRESQPQHF
TGTGCCAGTAGTAACAGGGAGAGTCAGCCCCAGCATTTT
>TRBD1|TRBV28|few|TRBJ1-1
CATTGWKNTEAFF
TGTGCCACGACAGGGTGGAAGAACACTGAAGCTTTCTTT
>NA|TRBV6-5|few|TRBJ1-2
CASSYYLRGNYGYTF
TGTGCCAGCAGTTATTACCTCAGGGGCAACTATGGCTACACCTTC
>NA|TRBV19|medium-sized|TRBJ2-2
CASCPARTEGNGELFF
TGTGCCAGTTGCCCCGCCCGGACAGAGGGCAACGGGGAGCTGTTTTTT
>NA|TRBV19|few|TRBJ1-1
CASLSDGLSNTEAFF
TGTGCCAGTCTTAGTGACGGCCTGTCGAACACTGAAGCTTTCTTT
>NA|TRBV15|large|TRBJ1-1
CATSRDLQGVTEAFF
TGTGCCACCAGCAGAGATCTACAGGGAGTTACTGAAGCTTTCTTT
>TRBD2|TRBV6-1|few|TRBJ2-7
CASRLAGRTYEQYF
TGTGCCAGCAGACTAGCGGGTCGGACCTACGAGCAGTACTTC
>NA|TRBV7-2|large|TRBJ2-3
CASSLAADTQYF
TGTGCCAGCAGCTTAGCGGCCGATACGCAGTATTTT
>TRBD1|TRBV14|many|TRBJ1-3
CASSQEGQVTGSTIYF
TGTGCCAGCAGCCAAGAGGGACAGGTCACTGGAAGCACCATATATTTT
>NA|TRBV12-3/TRBV12-4|large|TRBJ2-1
CASGDRTVGGDNEQFF
TGTGCCAGCGGGGACCGGACAGTGGGTGGGGACAATGAGCAGTTCTTC
>TRBD1|TRBV6-2/TRBV6-3|NA|TRBJ1-6
CASSRPPGTGSSPLHF
TGTGCCAGCAGTCGACCTCCCGGGACAGGGTCCTCACCCCTCCACTTT
>NA|TRBV28|NA|TRBJ2-7
CASSPTTGHRYEQYF
TGTGCCAGCAGCCCCACGACAGGCCACCGATACGAGCAGTACTTC
>NA|TRBV28|few|TRBJ1-2
CASSLLGGYGYTF
TGTGCCAGCAGTTTATTGGGTGGCTATGGCTACACCTTC
>TRBD1|TRBV7-2|medium-sized|TRBJ1-5
CASSLKTGGFQPQHF
TGTGCCAGCAGCTTAAAGACAGGGGGGTTTCAGCCCCAGCATTTT
>NA|TRBV12-3/TRBV12-4|few|TRBJ2-7
CASSFLDSFSYEQYF
TGTGCCAGCAGTTTTCTGGACAGCTTCTCCTACGAGCAGTACTTC
>TRBD2|TRBV11-2|NA|TRBJ2-5
CASSFSGGEQETQYF
TGTGCCAGCAGCTTTAGCGGGGGCGAACAAGAGACCCAGTACTTC
>TRBD2|TRBV20-1|NA|TRBJ2-7
CSASGDYLSYEQYF
TGCAGTGCTAGTGGGGACTACCTCTCCTACGAGCAGTACTTC
>TRBD1|TRBV6-1|large|TRBJ1-5
CASSRQGPNQPQHF
TGTGCCAGCAGCAGACAGGGCCCCAATCAGCCCCAGCATTTT
>TRBD1|TRBV25-1|medium-sized|TRBJ2-3
CASSWTGPDTQYF
TGTGCCAGCAGTTGGACAGGTCCAGATACGCAGTATTTT
>NA|TRBV6-1|few|TRBJ2-7
CASSPSGTSSYEQYF
TGTGCCAGCAGTCCCTCCGGGACGTCCTCCTACGAGCAGTACTTC
>NA|TRBV7-6|NA|TRBJ2-6
CASSLGQGRGANVLTF
TGTGCCAGCAGCTTAGGCCAGGGGCGAGGGGCCAACGTCCTGACTTTC
>TRBD1|TRBV15|NA|TRBJ1-2
CATSREWAGGTLLGYTF
TGTGCCACCAGCAGAGAGTGGGCAGGGGGAACGCTTTTGGGCTACACCTTC
>NA|TRBV7-9|NA|TRBJ2-7
CASSGGLYEQYF
TGTGCCAGCTCCGGGGGCCTCTACGAGCAGTACTTC
>NA|TRBV29-1|NA|TRBJ2-2
CSALILGELFF
TGCAGCGCCCTTATACTCGGGGAGCTGTTTTTT
>NA|TRBV5-1|NA|TRBJ2-2
CASSWGLYLGNTGELFF
TGCGCCAGCAGCTGGGGGCTATACCTAGGTAACACCGGGGAGCTGTTTTTT
>TRBD1|TRBV11-1|NA|TRBJ2-7
CASSSRQGGYEQYF
TGTGCCAGCAGCTCCCGACAGGGGGGGTACGAGCAGTACTTC
>NA|TRBV20-1|NA|TRBJ2-7
CSARDGREQYF
TGCAGTGCTAGAGATGGCCGAGAGCAGTACTTC
>NA|TRBV9|NA|TRBJ1-1
CASSVGSGIVDTEAFF
TGTGCCAGCAGCGTAGGATCGGGAATTGTGGACACTGAAGCTTTCTTT